This entry describes one T cell receptor beta chain. These data originate in a study of blood T cell repertoires in COVID-19. Assay: immunoSEQ multiplex PCR; the TCRdb copy retains only in-frame clones and omits some. The repertoire holds about 60,000 clones, with 91% as singletons. This CDR3 is 14 amino acids long. V was shortened by 1 base and J by 1 base, with 7 bases between the two germline ends. Germline CDR1 reads LNHDA; CDR2 reads SQIVND (reference sequence). This sequence originates from a human donor in a cohort sampled during active COVID-19. Sequencing was performed on peripheral blood. V is TRBV19 and J is TRBJ1-1, with D possibly matching TRBD1 (6 bases). The CDR3 nucleotides are TGTGCCAGTAGTATAGGAGGGGGGAACACTGAAGCTTTCTTT. This encodes CASSIGGGNTEAFF.